The sequence of this T cell receptor beta chain was determined in a study of CD8 T cells in ankylosing spondylitis. Study-level findings and limits: Roughly 8 highly homologous variants made up a TCR beta motif, and this motif appeared characteristic of ankylosing spondylitis blood.

Only a few counts were recorded for this clonotype. What it recognizes is unknown. Germline assignment: CDR1 MNHEY and CDR2 SVGAGI. Deletions cut 4 bases from V and 3 bases from J, with 13 bases between. This CDR3 has 15 amino acids. MiXCR, run by TCRdb on the 5' RACE reads, gives a single entry per CDR3 protein. Among around 540,000 distinct CDR3 sequences listed, approximately 11% were seen once. This chain links TRBV6-5 with TRBJ2-1; D is possibly TRBD1 (6 bases). Sequencing used blood, either unsorted or a sorted T cell fraction (not recorded which). The receptor was derived from a male donor with ankylosing spondylitis. CDR3 nucleotides: TGTGCCAGCAGTTCAGTCACAGGGAACTACAATGAGCAGTTCTTC. Translated, it gives CASSSVTGNYNEQFF.